This TCR beta chain appears in the sequencing data of a study of blood T cell repertoires in COVID-19. Study in general: Samples of COVID-19 (acute and convalescent) were obtained from the United States, Italy and Spain.

As processed by the authors: The assay estimated nucleated cells by amplifying reference gene primers. Here immunoSEQ multiplex PCR was the method, and the copy in TCRdb shows in-frame clones only, minus some. V and J calls and clone size are those listed in that table; D and trimming were worked out from the DNA. This table holds about 87,000 clones, around 85% found once. Enrolment of Seattle patients took place during active infection, and they were followed longitudinally. This TCR derives from a woman of 80 years or more with COVID-19, enrolled during active disease. The sequenced sample was peripheral blood.

The CDR3 nucleotides read TGTGTCTGCACCGCAGCGGGGGGCTGGTACCAAGAGACCCAGTACTTC. The encoded protein is CVCTAAGGWYQETQYF. J is TRBJ2-5 and V is TRBV5-4, with 9 positions matching TRBD2. Germline lookup yields CDR1 SGHNT and CDR2 YYREEE (reference sequence). There are 16 residues in the CDR3.